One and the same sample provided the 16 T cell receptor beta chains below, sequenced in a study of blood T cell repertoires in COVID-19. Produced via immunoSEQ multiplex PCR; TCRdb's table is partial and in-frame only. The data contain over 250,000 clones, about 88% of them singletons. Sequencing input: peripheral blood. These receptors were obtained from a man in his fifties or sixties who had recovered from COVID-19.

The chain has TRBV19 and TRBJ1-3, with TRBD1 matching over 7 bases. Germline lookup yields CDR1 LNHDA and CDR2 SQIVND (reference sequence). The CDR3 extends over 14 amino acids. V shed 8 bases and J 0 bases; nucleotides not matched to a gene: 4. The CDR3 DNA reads TGTGCCAGTCTGGGGACAGCCTCTGGAAACACCATATATTTT. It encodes CASLGTASGNTIYF.

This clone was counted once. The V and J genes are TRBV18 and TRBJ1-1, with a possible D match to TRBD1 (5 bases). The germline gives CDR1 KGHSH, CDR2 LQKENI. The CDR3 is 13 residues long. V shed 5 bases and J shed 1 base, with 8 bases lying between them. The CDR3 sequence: CASSGGGNTEAFF. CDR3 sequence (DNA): TGTGCCAGCTCAGGGGGGGGGAACACTGAAGCTTTCTTT.

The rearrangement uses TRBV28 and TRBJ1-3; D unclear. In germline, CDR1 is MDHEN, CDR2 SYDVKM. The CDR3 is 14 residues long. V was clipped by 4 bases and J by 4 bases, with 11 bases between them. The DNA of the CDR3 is TGTGCCAGCAGTTCCTCAGGAATGGGAAACACCATATATTTT. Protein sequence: CASSSSGMGNTIYF.

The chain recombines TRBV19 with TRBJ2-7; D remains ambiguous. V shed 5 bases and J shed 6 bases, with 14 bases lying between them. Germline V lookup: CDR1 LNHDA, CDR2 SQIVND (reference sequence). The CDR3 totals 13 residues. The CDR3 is CASSPRLALEQYF. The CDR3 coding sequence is TGTGCCAGTAGTCCCCGCTTGGCCCTCGAGCAGTACTTC.

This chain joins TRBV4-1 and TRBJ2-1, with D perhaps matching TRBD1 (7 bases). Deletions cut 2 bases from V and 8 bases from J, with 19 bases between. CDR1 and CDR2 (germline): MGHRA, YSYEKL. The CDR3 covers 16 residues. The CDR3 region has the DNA TGCGCCAGCAGCCAACCCGCAGGGGGGAATTGGGATGAGCAGTTCTTC. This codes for CASSQPAGGNWDEQFF.

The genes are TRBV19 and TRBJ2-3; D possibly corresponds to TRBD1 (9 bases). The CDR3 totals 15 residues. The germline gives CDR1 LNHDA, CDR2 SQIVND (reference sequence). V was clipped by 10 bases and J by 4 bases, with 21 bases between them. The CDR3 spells CATEQGAGGADTQYF. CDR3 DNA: TGTGCCACGGAACAGGGGGCCGGGGGGGCAGATACGCAGTATTTT.

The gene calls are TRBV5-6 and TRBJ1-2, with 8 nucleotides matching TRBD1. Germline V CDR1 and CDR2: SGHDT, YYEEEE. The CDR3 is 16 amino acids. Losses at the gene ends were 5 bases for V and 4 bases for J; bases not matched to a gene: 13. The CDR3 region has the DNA TGTGCCAGCAGGTCGAGCAGGACAGGGTTTGCCTATGGCTACACCTTC. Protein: CASRSSRTGFAYGYTF.

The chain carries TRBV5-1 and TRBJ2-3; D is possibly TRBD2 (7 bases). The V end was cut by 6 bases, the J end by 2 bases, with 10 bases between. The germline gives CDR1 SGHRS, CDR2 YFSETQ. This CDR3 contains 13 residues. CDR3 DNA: TGCGCCAGCAATGGGGGGGCCACAGATACGCAGTATTTT. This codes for CASNGGATDTQYF.

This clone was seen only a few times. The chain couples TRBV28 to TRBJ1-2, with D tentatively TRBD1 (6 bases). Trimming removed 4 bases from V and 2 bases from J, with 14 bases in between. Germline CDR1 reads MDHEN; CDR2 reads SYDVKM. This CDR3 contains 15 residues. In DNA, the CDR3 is TGTGCCAGCAGTTCCCTGGGGGCAGGGAACTATGGCTACACCTTC. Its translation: CASSSLGAGNYGYTF.

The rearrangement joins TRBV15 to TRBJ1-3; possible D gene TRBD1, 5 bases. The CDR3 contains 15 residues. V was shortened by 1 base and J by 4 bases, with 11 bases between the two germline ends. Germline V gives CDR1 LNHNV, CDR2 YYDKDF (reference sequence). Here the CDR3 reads CATSRVKGWGNTIYF. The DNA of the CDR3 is TGTGCCACCAGCAGAGTCAAGGGGTGGGGAAACACCATATATTTT.

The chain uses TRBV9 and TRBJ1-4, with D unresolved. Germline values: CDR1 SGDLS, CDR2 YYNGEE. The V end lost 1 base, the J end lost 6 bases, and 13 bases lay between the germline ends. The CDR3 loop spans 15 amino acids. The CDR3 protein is CASSVSSGRDEKLFF. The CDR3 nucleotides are TGTGCCAGCAGCGTAAGTTCAGGTCGAGATGAAAAACTGTTTTTT.

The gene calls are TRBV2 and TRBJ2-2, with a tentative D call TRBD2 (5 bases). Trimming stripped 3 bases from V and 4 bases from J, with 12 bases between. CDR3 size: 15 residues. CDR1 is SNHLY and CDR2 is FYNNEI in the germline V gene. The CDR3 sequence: CASSDGQSGTGELFF. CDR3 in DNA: TGTGCCAGCAGTGATGGTCAGAGCGGCACCGGGGAGCTGTTTTTT.

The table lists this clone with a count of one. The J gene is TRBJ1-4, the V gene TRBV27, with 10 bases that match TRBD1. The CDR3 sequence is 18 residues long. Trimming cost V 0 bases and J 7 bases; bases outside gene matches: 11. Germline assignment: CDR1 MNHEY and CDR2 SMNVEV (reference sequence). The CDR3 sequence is CASSLSVTGGAWGEKLFF. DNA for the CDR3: TGTGCCAGCAGTTTATCGGTGACAGGGGGCGCCTGGGGTGAAAAACTGTTTTTT. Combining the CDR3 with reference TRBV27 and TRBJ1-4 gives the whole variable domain EAQVTQNPRYLITVTGKKLTVTCSQNMNHEYMSWYRQDPGLGLRQIYYSMNVEVTDKGDVPEGYKVSRKEKRNFPLILESPSPNQTSLYFCASSLSVTGGAWGEKLFFGSGTQLSVL.

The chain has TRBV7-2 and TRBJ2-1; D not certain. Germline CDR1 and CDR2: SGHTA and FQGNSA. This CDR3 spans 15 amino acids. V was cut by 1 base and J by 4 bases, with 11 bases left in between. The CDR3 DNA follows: TGTGCCAGCAGCTTAGAGGCTAGAGATTACAATGAGCAGTTCTTC. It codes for CASSLEARDYNEQFF.

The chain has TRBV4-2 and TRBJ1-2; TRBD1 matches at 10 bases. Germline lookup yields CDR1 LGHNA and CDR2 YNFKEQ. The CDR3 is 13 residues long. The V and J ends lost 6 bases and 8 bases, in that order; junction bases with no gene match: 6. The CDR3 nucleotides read TGTGCCAGCAGGGGGACAGGGGAAGGGGGCTACACCTTC. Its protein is CASRGTGEGGYTF.

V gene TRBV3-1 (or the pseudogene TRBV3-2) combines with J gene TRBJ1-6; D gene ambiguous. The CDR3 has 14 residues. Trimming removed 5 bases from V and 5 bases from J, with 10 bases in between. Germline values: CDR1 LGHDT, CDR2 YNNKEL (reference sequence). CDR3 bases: TGTGCCAGCAGCATCCGGGGTGATAATTCACCCCTCCACTTT. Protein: CASSIRGDNSPLHF.